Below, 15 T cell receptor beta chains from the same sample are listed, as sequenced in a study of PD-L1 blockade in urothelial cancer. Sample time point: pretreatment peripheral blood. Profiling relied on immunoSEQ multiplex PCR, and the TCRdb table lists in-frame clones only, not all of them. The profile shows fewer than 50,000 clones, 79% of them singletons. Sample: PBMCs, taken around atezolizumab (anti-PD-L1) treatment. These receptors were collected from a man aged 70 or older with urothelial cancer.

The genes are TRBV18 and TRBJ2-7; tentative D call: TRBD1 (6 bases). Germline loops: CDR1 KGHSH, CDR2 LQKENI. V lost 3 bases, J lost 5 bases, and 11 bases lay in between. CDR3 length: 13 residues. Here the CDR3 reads CASSPMDSNEQYF. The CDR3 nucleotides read TGTGCCAGCTCACCCATGGACAGCAACGAGCAGTACTTC.

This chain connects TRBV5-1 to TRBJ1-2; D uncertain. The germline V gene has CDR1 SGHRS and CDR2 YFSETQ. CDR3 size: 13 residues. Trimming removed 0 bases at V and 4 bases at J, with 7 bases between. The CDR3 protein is CASSLVSLYGYTF. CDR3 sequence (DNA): TGCGCCAGCAGCTTGGTTAGCCTCTATGGCTACACCTTC.

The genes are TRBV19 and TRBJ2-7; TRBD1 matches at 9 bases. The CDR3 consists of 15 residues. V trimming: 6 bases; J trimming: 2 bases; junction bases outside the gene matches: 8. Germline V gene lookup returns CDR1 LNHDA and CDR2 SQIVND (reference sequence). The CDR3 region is CASRTTGTGTYEQYF. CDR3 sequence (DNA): TGTGCCAGTAGGACCACCGGGACAGGGACCTACGAGCAGTACTTC. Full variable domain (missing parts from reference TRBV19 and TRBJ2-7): DGGITQSPKYLFRKEGQNVTLSCEQNLNHDAMYWYRQDPGQGLRLIYYSQIVNDFQKGDIAEGYSVSREKKESFPLTVTSAQKNPTAFYLCASRTTGTGTYEQYFGPGTRLTVT.

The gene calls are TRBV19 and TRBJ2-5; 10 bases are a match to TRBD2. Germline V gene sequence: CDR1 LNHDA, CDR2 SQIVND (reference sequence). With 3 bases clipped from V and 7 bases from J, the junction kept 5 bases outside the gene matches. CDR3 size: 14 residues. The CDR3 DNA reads TGTGCCAGTAGTATGGCTAGCGGGAGAGGGACCCAGTACTTC. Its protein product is CASSMASGRGTQYF.

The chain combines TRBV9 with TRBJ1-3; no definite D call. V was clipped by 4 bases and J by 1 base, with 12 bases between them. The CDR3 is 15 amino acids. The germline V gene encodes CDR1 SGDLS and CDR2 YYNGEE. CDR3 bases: TGTGCCAGCAGCCCCCTGAGGGTTTCTGGAAACACCATATATTTT. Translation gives CASSPLRVSGNTIYF.

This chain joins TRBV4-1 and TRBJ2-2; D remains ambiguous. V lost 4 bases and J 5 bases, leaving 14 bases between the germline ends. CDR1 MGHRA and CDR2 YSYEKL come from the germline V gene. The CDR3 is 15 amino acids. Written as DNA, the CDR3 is TGCGCCAGCAGCCGCCTCCCCTTGAGAACCGGGGAGCTGTTTTTT. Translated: CASSRLPLRTGELFF.

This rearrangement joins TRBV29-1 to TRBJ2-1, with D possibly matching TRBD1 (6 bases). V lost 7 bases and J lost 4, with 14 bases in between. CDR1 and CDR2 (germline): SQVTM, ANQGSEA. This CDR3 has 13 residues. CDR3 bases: TGCAGCGCACGACCGGACAGTTACAATGAGCAGTTCTTC. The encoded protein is CSARPDSYNEQFF.

CDR3 protein: CASSDESYEQYF. Written as DNA, the CDR3 is TGTGCCAGTAGTGATGAGTCCTACGAGCAGTACTTC. The gene calls are TRBV19 and TRBJ2-7; D is uncertain. The CDR3 contains 12 residues. V gave up 5 bases and J gave up 1 base, with 6 bases separating them. The germline gives CDR1 LNHDA, CDR2 SQIVND (reference sequence). Variable domain in full (rest from reference TRBV19 and TRBJ2-7): DGGITQSPKYLFRKEGQNVTLSCEQNLNHDAMYWYRQDPGQGLRLIYYSQIVNDFQKGDIAEGYSVSREKKESFPLTVTSAQKNPTAFYLCASSDESYEQYFGPGTRLTVT.

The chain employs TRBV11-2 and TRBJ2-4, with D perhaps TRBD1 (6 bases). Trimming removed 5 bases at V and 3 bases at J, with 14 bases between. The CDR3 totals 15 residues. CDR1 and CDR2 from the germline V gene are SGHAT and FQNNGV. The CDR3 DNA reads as TGTGCCAGCAGCCTCCCCCAGGGGCTCAAAAACATTCAGTACTTC. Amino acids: CASSLPQGLKNIQYF.

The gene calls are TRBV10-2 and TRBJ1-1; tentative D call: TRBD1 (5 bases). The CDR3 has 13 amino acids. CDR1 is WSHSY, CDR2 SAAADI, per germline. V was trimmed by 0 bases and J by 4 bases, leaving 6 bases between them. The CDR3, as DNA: TGCGCCAGCAGTGAGTCTAGGGGCACTGAAGCTTTCTTT. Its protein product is CASSESRGTEAFF.

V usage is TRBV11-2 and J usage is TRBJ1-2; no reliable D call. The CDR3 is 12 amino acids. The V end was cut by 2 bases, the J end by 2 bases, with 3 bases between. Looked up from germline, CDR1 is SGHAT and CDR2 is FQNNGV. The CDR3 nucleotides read TGTGCCAGCAGCTTACGGAACTATGGCTACACCTTC. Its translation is CASSLRNYGYTF.

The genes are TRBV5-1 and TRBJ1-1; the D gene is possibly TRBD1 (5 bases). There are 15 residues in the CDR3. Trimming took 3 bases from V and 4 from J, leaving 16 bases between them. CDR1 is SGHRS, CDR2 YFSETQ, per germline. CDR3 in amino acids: CASSWEPSGGTEAFF. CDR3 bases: TGCGCCAGCAGCTGGGAACCCAGCGGGGGCACTGAAGCTTTCTTT.

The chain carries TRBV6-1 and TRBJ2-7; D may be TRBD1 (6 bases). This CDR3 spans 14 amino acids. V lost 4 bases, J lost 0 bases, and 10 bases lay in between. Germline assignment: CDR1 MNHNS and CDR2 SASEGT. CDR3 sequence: CASSVDRLSYEQYF. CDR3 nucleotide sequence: TGTGCCAGCAGTGTAGACAGGCTCTCCTACGAGCAGTACTTC.

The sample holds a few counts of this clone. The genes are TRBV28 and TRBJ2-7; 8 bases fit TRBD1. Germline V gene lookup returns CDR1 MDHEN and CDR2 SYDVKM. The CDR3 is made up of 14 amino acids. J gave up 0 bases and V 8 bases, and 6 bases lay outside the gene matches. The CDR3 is CASAEQGVSYEQYF. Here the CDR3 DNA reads TGTGCCAGCGCGGAACAGGGGGTCTCCTACGAGCAGTACTTC.

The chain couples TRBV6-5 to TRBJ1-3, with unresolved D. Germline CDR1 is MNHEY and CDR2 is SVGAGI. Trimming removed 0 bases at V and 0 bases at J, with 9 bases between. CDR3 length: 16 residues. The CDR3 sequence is CASSYSSRSSGNTIYF. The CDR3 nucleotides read TGTGCCAGCAGTTACTCGTCCCGGTCCTCTGGAAACACCATATATTTT.